Listed here are 7 T cell receptor beta chains from one sample, sequenced in a study of response to subunit inactivated influenza vaccine. TCRdb re-derived calls from the RT-PCR reads in MiXCR, one entry per CDR3 protein. The data hold about 620,000 distinct CDR3 sequences, with about 10% observed a single time. This same sample was also taken into another study, of T cells expressing NK-cell markers. That report notes: As the method of synthesis, 5'RACE template switching with UMIs yielded TCR beta cDNA.

The sequencing used PBMCs from blood, collected on the day of vaccination. These receptors all stem from a man aged 50 to 59 who received an inactivated influenza vaccine.

This clonotype was detected a few times. The chain employs TRBV6-2 or TRBV6-3 and TRBJ1-5, with D maybe TRBD1 (5 bases). The germline V gene encodes CDR1 MNHEY and CDR2 SVGEGT. Trimming cost V 6 bases and J 1 base, with 7 bases left between them. This CDR3 has 13 amino acids. The CDR3 loop is CASRGLSNQPQHF. The CDR3 DNA is TGTGCCAGCAGGGGACTAAGCAATCAGCCCCAGCATTTT.

The chain uses TRBV6-2 or TRBV6-3 and TRBJ1-1; D gene uncertain. Germline CDR1 is MNHEY and CDR2 is SVGEGT. The CDR3 runs to 13 residues. The V gene lost 0 bases and the J gene lost 5 bases, with 7 bases spanning the gap. The chain's CDR3 is CASSYSEITEAFF. The CDR3 DNA sequence: TGTGCCAGCAGTTACTCGGAGATAACTGAAGCTTTCTTT.

The genes are TRBV28 and TRBJ1-5; 7 bases are a match to TRBD1. From germline, CDR1 is MDHEN and CDR2 SYDVKM. After removal of 6 bases from V and 4 bases from J, the junction contained 15 bases not matched to a gene. This CDR3 contains 17 residues. CDR3 protein: CASSDSSTGLRNQPQHF. The CDR3, as DNA: TGTGCCAGCAGCGACTCCTCGACAGGGTTGAGGAATCAGCCCCAGCATTTT.

This clonotype has a handful of counts. The chain employs TRBV20-1 and TRBJ2-5; TRBD1 agrees at 7 bases. The trim removed 5 bases at V and 4 bases at J, leaving 7 bases unmatched. Germline V gene sequence: CDR1 DFQATT, CDR2 SNEGSKA (reference sequence). This CDR3 comprises 13 residues. The CDR3 bases are TGCAGTGCTGGAAGGGGGACAGCAGAGACCCAGTACTTC. Translating it yields CSAGRGTAETQYF.

This clonotype was detected ten times or more. The V call is TRBV24-1, the J call TRBJ2-1; D possibly corresponds to TRBD1 (6 bases). V was pared by 9 bases and J by 6 bases, with 17 bases between. The CDR3 spans 14 residues. CDR1 KGHDR and CDR2 SFDVKD come from the germline V gene. The CDR3: CATGRGGRGNEQFF. As DNA, the CDR3 is TGTGCCACCGGTCGAGGGGGAAGGGGCAATGAGCAGTTCTTC.

CDR3 loop: CASSSDRGVVTGELFF. CDR3 DNA: TGTGCCAGCTCAAGTGACAGGGGAGTGGTCACCGGGGAGCTGTTTTTT. The gene calls are TRBV18 and TRBJ2-2; 8 bases map to TRBD1. Germline loops: CDR1 KGHSH, CDR2 LQKENI. This CDR3 is built from 16 residues. The V and J ends lost 5 bases and 4 bases, in that order; junction bases with no gene match: 9.

The sample holds a few counts of this clonotype. In DNA, the CDR3 is TGTGCCAGTAGTATCGGGGACAGAGGATTCTACGAGCAGTACTTC. It specifies CASSIGDRGFYEQYF. This chain joins TRBV19 and TRBJ2-7; TRBD1 matches 7 bases. With V trimmed by 3 bases and J by 3 bases, 8 bases remained unmatched. CDR3 length equals 15 residues. In germline, CDR1 is LNHDA, CDR2 SQIVND (reference sequence).